This T cell receptor beta chain was identified during a study of multiple sclerosis patients with progressive multifocal leukoencephalopathy. Notes on this clone: The antigen is unknown.

TCRdb's table, derived via immunoSEQ multiplex PCR, lists solely in-frame clones and lacks some. The data contain tens of thousands of clones, over 90% of them singletons. The germline CDR1 and CDR2 sequences are SGHDN and FVKESK. The CDR3 has 13 amino acids. Trimming took off 0 bases at V and 8 bases at J, with 10 bases between the two ends. Study observations and caveats: PML-onset expanded TRB clones were detectable before and during natalizumab therapy.

Described time point: before natalizumab initiation. This rearrangement joins TRBV14 to TRBJ1-2; D gene uncertain. This receptor was identified in a man younger than 40 with multiple sclerosis. The source material was PBMCs. The CDR3 here is CASSQDRTGGYTF. The CDR3 DNA reads as TGTGCCAGCAGCCAAGACCGCACGGGGGGCTACACCTTC. Drawing the rest from reference TRBV14 and TRBJ1-2, the complete variable domain is EAGVTQFPSHSVIEKGQTVTLRCDPISGHDNLYWYRRVMGKEIKFLLHFVKESKQDESGMPNNRFLAERTGGTYSTLKVQPAELEDSGVYFCASSQDRTGGYTFGSGTRLTVV.